This entry lists 6 T cell receptor beta chains sequenced from one sample in a study of graft-versus-host responses after intestinal transplantation. The method was immunoSEQ multiplex PCR; TCRdb's version includes in-frame clones alone and lacks a portion of them. The sample has about 25,000 clones; 93% are singletons. Sequenced here: PBMCs, sampled 18 days after transplant. These receptors all stem from a human patient who received an intestinal transplant, so some T cells may come from the graft donor.

The chain is built from TRBV11-3 and TRBJ2-7; a weak D match, TRBD2 (6 bases). The CDR3 loop spans 18 amino acids. Between the trimmed V and J ends, which lost 2 bases and 0 bases, there was a span of 20 bases. Germline CDR1 reads SGHNT; CDR2 reads YENEEA. The CDR3 DNA reads as TGTGCCAGCAGCTTAAGAGATCCCGGGACCGGGAGCTCCTACGAGCAGTACTTC. Amino acids: CASSLRDPGTGSSYEQYF.

The chain employs TRBV2 and TRBJ1-2; TRBD1 might be the D (5 bases). The CDR3 contains 15 residues. V lost 1 base and J lost 4, with 13 bases in between. From germline, CDR1 is SNHLY and CDR2 FYNNEI. CDR3 in DNA: TGTGCCAGCAGTGAAGTGCAGGGTGGCGGCTATGGCTACACCTTC. This translates into CASSEVQGGGYGYTF.

The rearrangement uses TRBV28 and TRBJ2-2; the match to TRBD1 covers 10 bases. Germline V CDR1 and CDR2: MDHEN, SYDVKM. The J segment lost 6 bases and the V segment lost 6 bases, leaving 7 bases of the junction unmatched. This CDR3 comprises 15 residues. The CDR3 region is CASSEDRGLPGELFF. CDR3 in DNA: TGTGCCAGCAGCGAGGACAGGGGGTTGCCCGGGGAGCTGTTTTTT.

The V call is TRBV13, the J call TRBJ2-1; possible D gene TRBD2, 7 bases. Trimming removed 5 bases at V and 3 bases at J, with 14 bases between. CDR1 is PRHDT, CDR2 FYEKMQ, per germline (reference sequence). The CDR3 length is 15 residues. The CDR3 DNA sequence: TGTGCCAGCAGCCCTAGGAGGGGGGGCTACAATGAGCAGTTCTTC. As protein: CASSPRRGGYNEQFF.

The chain links TRBV2 to TRBJ2-7; D perhaps matches TRBD2 (6 bases). Germline V gene lookup returns CDR1 SNHLY and CDR2 FYNNEI. This CDR3 has 13 residues. V gave up 4 bases and J gave up 11 bases, with 18 bases separating them. The CDR3 region is CASSVDGGTEKYF. In DNA, the CDR3 is TGTGCCAGCAGTGTGGACGGGGGAACAGAGAAGTACTTC.

The chain is built from TRBV4-1 and TRBJ1-1, with no clear D. Germline assignment: CDR1 MGHRA and CDR2 YSYEKL. This CDR3 spans 19 amino acids. Trimming cost V 5 bases and J 0 bases, with 25 bases left between them. Written as DNA, the CDR3 is TGCGCCAGCAGCTTCATAGGAGCAGTTGGTGGAATGGTGAACACTGAAGCTTTCTTT. This encodes CASSFIGAVGGMVNTEAFF.